This record covers a single TCR beta chain. V was shortened by 5 bases and J by 6 bases, with 10 bases between the two germline ends. This CDR3 region has 12 residues. CDR1 is MDHEN and CDR2 is SYDVKM in the germline V gene. This sample is part of a study of blood T cell repertoires in COVID-19. Study context: Acute and convalescent COVID-19 samples came from the United States, Italy and Spain. The analysed material was cDNA or gDNA that came from T cells, B-cell-depleted T cells, or PBMCs.

How the authors handled the data: Nucleated cell counts were estimated from reference gene primer amplification. This table comes from immunoSEQ multiplex PCR, and its TCRdb copy is limited to in-frame clones, with some not included. That table is the source of V, J and clone size, and D and trimming were worked out from the DNA. The data contain 100,000 to 130,000 clones, 75% to 95% of them singletons. This TCR was recovered from a woman aged 25 to 39 with acute or convalescent COVID-19. The sequenced sample consisted of peripheral blood. The V call is TRBV28, the J call TRBJ1-2; D not resolved. CDR3 region: CASSATWNGYTF. CDR3 nucleotides: TGTGCCAGCAGTGCGACATGGAATGGCTACACCTTC.